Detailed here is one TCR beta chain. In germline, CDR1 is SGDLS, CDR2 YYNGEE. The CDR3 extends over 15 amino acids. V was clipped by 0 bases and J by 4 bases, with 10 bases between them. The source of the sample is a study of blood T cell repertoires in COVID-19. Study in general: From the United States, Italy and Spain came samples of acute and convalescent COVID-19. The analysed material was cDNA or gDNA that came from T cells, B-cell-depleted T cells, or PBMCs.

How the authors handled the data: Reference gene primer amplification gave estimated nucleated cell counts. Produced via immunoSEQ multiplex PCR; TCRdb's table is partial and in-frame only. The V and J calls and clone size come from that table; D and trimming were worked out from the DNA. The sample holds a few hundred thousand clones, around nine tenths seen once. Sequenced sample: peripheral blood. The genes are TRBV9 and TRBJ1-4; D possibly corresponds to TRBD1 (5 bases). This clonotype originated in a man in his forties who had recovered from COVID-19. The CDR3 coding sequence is TGTGCCAGCAGCGTAGAGGACACTTTTAATGAAAAACTGTTTTTT. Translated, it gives CASSVEDTFNEKLFF.